Listed below are T cell receptor beta chains from one sample, sequenced in a study of early T cells in non-severe SARS-CoV-2 infection. MiXCR, applied by TCRdb to the 5' RACE reads, yields one record per CDR3 protein. Here the sample spans about 70,000 distinct CDR3 sequences, over 9% being singletons. Sequencing was performed on whole blood. These receptors were obtained from an adult who was a healthcare worker with PCR-confirmed SARS-CoV-2 infection or an uninfected control (not recorded which). Each CDR3 is given with its conserved first and last residue. D genes are given only for firm matches. Clone size is not always given. Where it is, it says once, few, many or a class for expanded clones.

d_gene,abundance,v_gene,j_gene,CDR3nt,CDR3aa
.,many,TRBV7-8,TRBJ2-1,TGTGCCAGCAGCTTATGGGACAACGACTACAATGAGCAGTTCTTC,CASSLWDNDYNEQFF
TRBD1,few,TRBV10-3,TRBJ2-3,TGTGCCACCACGCCGGGACAGGGGGCAGATACGCAGTATTTT,CATTPGQGADTQYF
.,.,TRBV6-6,TRBJ2-7,TGTGCCAGCAGTTACTCGAATCCGCCGAGGGCCCACGAGCAGTACTTC,CASSYSNPPRAHEQYF
.,.,TRBV4-2,TRBJ1-4,TGTGCCAGCAGCCCAGTCCGGGGCACTAATGAAAAACTGTTTTTT,CASSPVRGTNEKLFF
.,.,TRBV20-1,TRBJ2-7,TGCAGTGCTAGAGGGGCAGGGGACTCCTACGAGCAGTACTTC,CSARGAGDSYEQYF
TRBD1,few,TRBV7-9,TRBJ1-2,TGTGCCAGCAGCTCCACAGGGGTCTATGGCTACACCTTC,CASSSTGVYGYTF
TRBD1,few,TRBV11-3,TRBJ2-3,TGTGCCAGCAGCTTTGGACAGGGAAGCACAGATACGCAGTATTTT,CASSFGQGSTDTQYF
TRBD1,few,TRBV6-5,TRBJ2-3,TGTGCCAGCAGTTACACGGTGACAGGGGCTAACACAGATACGCAGTATTTT,CASSYTVTGANTDTQYF
TRBD1,many,TRBV5-1,TRBJ1-2,TGCGCCAGCAGCTTAGGACAGGAACCAACTTATGGCTACACCTTC,CASSLGQEPTYGYTF
TRBD2,.,TRBV5-1,TRBJ2-3,TGCGCCAGCAGCTACGGGACTAGCGGAGATACGCAGTATTTT,CASSYGTSGDTQYF
.,few,TRBV6-6,TRBJ2-7,TGTGCCAGCAGGGCACCGGGAGACAACGAGCAGTACTTC,CASRAPGDNEQYF
.,many,TRBV11-2,TRBJ1-1,TGTGCCAGCAGCTTACATTCCCCCCCGGGCGGACTTGGAAACACTGAAGCTTTCTTT,CASSLHSPPGGLGNTEAFF
TRBD2,many,TRBV7-8,TRBJ2-1,TGTGCCAGCATCACCGTAGCGGGGGGGGACAATGAGCAGTTCTTC,CASITVAGGDNEQFF
.,.,TRBV3-1,TRBJ2-2,TGTGCCAGCAGCGACGATGGGGGCCCCGGGGAGCTGTTTTTT,CASSDDGGPGELFF
TRBD1,many,TRBV5-1,TRBJ1-2,TGCGCCAGCAGCCTGGACAGGGACTATGGCTACACCTTC,CASSLDRDYGYTF
.,few,TRBV11-2,TRBJ2-3,TGTGCCAGCAGCCCTTGGACAGCCACAGATACGCAGTATTTT,CASSPWTATDTQYF
.,many,TRBV20-1,TRBJ1-5,TGCAGTGCCCTTAGGGGGAGCAATCAGCCCCAGCATTTT,CSALRGSNQPQHF
.,.,TRBV6-6,TRBJ1-1,TGTGCCAGCATGCGAGGGGTGAACACTGAAGCTTTCTTT,CASMRGVNTEAFF
TRBD1,few,TRBV7-3,TRBJ2-2,TGTGCCAGCAGCTTGGGACAGGCGTACACCGGGGAGCTGTTTTTT,CASSLGQAYTGELFF
.,many,TRBV6-2/TRBV6-3,TRBJ1-2,TGTGCCAGCAGTTACAGCTCGGCAGCCTATGGCTACACCTTC,CASSYSSAAYGYTF
.,many,TRBV12-3/TRBV12-4,TRBJ2-4,TGTGCCAGCAGTTTACAGGTAGCCAAAAACATTCAGTACTTC,CASSLQVAKNIQYF
TRBD1,many,TRBV7-6,TRBJ1-1,TGTGCCAGCAGCGCTCGGACAGGGGTCATGAACACTGAAGCTTTCTTT,CASSARTGVMNTEAFF
.,.,TRBV13,TRBJ1-2,TGTGCCAGCATCCGCGGCGGCGGGGGCTATGGCTACACCTTC,CASIRGGGGYGYTF
TRBD1,.,TRBV28,TRBJ1-2,TGTGCCAGCAAACCGGGACAGGGGGCGCGAGTCTATGGCTACACCTTC,CASKPGQGARVYGYTF
TRBD1,few,TRBV6-6,TRBJ1-2,TGTGCCAGCAGTCCTTGGACAGGGTATGGCTACACCTTC,CASSPWTGYGYTF
.,many,TRBV6-1,TRBJ2-1,TGTGCCAGCAGTGAACCCTACAATGAGCAGTTCTTC,CASSEPYNEQFF
.,few,TRBV2,TRBJ2-7,TGTGCCACACGTAGCTTCCACGAGCAGTACTTC,CATRSFHEQYF
.,.,TRBV6-2/TRBV6-3,TRBJ1-5,TGTGCCAGCAGTTTTGAACAGGGCGGCAATCAGCCCCAGCATTTT,CASSFEQGGNQPQHF
.,many,TRBV24-1,TRBJ2-5,TGTGCCACCAGTGGGACAGGAGGGAAGACCCAGTACTTC,CATSGTGGKTQYF
TRBD1,many,TRBV6-6,TRBJ1-6,TGTGCCAGCAGTTACCCACCGGGACAGGGGGATTCACCCCTCCACTTT,CASSYPPGQGDSPLHF
TRBD1,few,TRBV10-2,TRBJ2-6,TGCGCCAGCAGTGAGTCTGGGACAGGACTCTCTGGGGCCAACGTCCTGACTTTC,CASSESGTGLSGANVLTF
TRBD1,few,TRBV9,TRBJ1-2,TGTGCCAGCAGCGTACAGGGGGCGCATCCGAATGGCTACACCTTC,CASSVQGAHPNGYTF
.,many,TRBV7-2,TRBJ1-5,TGTGCCAGCAGCCCTAGGGTCGGGCAGCCCCAGCATTTT,CASSPRVGQPQHF
.,few,TRBV10-3,TRBJ1-5,TGTGCCATCAGTGAGTCCGGCGTAGGGTTGGGCAATCAGCCCCAGCATTTT,CAISESGVGLGNQPQHF
.,few,TRBV9,TRBJ2-7,TGTGCCAGCTCGAGGGGGGAACAGGGAGGCTACGAGCAGTACTTC,CASSRGEQGGYEQYF
.,.,TRBV7-8,TRBJ1-5,TGTGCCAGCAGCCCTAACAGAGGGGGCAATCAGCCCCAGCATTTT,CASSPNRGGNQPQHF
TRBD1,many,TRBV12-3/TRBV12-4,TRBJ2-7,TGTGCCAGCAGGGCCGCCGGGACAGGGGGCTACGAGCAGTACTTC,CASRAAGTGGYEQYF